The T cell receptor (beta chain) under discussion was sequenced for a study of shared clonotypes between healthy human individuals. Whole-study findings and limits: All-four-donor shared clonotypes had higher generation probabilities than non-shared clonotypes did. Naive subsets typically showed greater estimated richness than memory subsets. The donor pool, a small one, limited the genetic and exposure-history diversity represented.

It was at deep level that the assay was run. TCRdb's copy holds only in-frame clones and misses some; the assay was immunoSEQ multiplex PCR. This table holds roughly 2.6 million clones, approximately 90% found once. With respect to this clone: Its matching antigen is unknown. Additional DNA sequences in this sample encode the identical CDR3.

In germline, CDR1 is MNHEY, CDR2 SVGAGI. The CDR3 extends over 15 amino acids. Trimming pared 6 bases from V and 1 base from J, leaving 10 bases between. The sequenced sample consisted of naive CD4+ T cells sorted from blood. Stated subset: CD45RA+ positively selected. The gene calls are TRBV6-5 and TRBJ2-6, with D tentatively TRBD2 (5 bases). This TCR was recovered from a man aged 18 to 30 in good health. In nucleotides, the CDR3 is TGTGCCAGCAGCCCTCCGGGGTCTGGGGCCAACGTCCTGACTTTC. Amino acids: CASSPPGSGANVLTF.